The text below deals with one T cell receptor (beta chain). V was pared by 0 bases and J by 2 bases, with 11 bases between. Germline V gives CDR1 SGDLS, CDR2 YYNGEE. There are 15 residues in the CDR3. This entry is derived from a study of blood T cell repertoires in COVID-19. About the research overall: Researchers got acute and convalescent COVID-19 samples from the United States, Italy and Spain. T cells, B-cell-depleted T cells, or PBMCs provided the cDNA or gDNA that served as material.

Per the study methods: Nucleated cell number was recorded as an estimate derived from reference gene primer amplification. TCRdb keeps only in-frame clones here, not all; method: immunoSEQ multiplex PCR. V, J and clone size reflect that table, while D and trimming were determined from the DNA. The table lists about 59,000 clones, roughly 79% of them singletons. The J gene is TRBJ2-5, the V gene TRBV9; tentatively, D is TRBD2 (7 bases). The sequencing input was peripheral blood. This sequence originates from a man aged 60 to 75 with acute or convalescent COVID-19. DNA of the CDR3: TGTGCCAGCAGCGTAGGCGGGGGCGGGCAAGAGACCCAGTACTTC. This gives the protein CASSVGGGGQETQYF.